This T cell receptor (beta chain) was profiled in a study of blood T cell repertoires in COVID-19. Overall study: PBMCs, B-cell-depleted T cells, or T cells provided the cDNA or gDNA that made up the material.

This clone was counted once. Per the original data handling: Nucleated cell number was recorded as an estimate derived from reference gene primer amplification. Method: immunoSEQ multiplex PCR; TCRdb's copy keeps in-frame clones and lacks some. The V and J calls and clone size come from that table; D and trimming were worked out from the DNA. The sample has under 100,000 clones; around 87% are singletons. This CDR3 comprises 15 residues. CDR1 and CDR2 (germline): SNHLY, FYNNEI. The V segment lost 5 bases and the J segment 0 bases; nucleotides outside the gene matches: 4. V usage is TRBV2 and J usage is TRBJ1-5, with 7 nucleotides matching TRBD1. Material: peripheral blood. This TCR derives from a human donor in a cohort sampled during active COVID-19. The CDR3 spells CASSQGGFSNQPQHF. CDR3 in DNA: TGTGCCAGCAGTCAGGGGGGATTTAGCAATCAGCCCCAGCATTTT.